This T cell receptor (beta chain) was observed in a study of monozygotic twins with inflammatory bowel disease. No DNA is given; TCRdb re-called the 5' RACE reads and lists each CDR3 protein once. This table lists under 150,000 distinct CDR3 sequences. This CDR3 spans 15 amino acids. CDR1 is LGHDT, CDR2 YNNKEL, per germline (reference sequence). This clonotype was obtained from a human donor with ulcerative colitis or Crohn's disease, or a healthy co-twin of an affected twin (not recorded which). What was sequenced was blood. The chain employs TRBV3-1 and TRBJ2-7; as DNA is missing, the TRBD1 call by TCRdb cannot be tested. CDR3 residues: CASSLSWAGYNEQYF.